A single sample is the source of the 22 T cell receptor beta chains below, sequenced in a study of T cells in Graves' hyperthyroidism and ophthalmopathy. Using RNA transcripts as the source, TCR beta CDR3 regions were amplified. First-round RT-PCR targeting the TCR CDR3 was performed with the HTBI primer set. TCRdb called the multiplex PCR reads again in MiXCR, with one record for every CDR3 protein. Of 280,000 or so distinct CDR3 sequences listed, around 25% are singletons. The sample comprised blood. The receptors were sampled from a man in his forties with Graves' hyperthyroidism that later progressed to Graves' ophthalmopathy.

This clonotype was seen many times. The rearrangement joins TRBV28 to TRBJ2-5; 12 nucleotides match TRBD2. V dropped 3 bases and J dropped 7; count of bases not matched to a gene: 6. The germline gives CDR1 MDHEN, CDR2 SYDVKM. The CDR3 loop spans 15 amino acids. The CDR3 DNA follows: TGTGCCAGCAGTTTCTTACTAGCGGGAGGAGGGACCCAGTACTTC. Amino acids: CASSFLLAGGGTQYF.

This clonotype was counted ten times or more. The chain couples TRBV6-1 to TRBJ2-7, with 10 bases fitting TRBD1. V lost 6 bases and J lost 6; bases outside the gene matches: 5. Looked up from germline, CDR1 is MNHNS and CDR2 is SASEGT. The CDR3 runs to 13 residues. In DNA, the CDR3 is TGTGCCAGCAGGACTGGACAGGGGGGCGAGCAGTACTTC. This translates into CASRTGQGGEQYF.

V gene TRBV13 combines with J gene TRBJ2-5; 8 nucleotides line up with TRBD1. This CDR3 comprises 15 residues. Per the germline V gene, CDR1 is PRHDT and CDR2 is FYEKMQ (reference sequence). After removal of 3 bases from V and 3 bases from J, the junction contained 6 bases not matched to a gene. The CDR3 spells CASSLDRDTEETQYF. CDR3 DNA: TGTGCCAGCAGCTTGGACAGGGACACAGAAGAGACCCAGTACTTC.

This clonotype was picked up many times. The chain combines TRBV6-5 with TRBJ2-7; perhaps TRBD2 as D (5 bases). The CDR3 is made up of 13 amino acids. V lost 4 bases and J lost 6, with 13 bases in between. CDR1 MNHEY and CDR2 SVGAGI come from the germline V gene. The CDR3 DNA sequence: TGTGCCAGCAGTTTAAGCGGCCTCGGCGAGCAGTACTTC. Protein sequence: CASSLSGLGEQYF.

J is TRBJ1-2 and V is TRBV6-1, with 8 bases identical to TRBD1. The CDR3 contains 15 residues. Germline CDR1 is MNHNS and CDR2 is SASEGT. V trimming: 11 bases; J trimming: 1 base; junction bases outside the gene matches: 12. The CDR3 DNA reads TGTGCCTGGAGTATCGGACAGGGTAGTAACTATGGCTACACCTTC. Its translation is CAWSIGQGSNYGYTF.

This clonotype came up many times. CDR3 sequence (DNA): TGTGCCACCAGGCGGGGGAAACGGATGAACACTGAAGCTTTCTTT. This sequence encodes CATRRGKRMNTEAFF. The genes are TRBV10-3 and TRBJ1-1; possible D gene TRBD1, 5 bases. Germline CDR1 reads ENHRY; CDR2 reads SYGVKD. The CDR3 totals 15 residues. The V gene lost 10 bases and the J gene lost 0 bases, with 18 bases spanning the gap.

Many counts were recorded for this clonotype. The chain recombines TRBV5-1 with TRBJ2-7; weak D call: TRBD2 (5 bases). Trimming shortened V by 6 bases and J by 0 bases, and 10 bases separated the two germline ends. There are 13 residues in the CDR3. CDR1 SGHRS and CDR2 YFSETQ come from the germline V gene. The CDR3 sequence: CASTSSGSYEQYF. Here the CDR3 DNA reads TGCGCCAGCACCTCGAGCGGCTCCTACGAGCAGTACTTC. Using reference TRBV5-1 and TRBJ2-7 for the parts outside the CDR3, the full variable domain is KAGVTQTPRYLIKTRGQQVTLSCSPISGHRSVSWYQQTPGQGLQFLFEYFSETQRNKGNFPGRFSGRQFSNSRSEMNVSTLELGDSALYLCASTSSGSYEQYFGPGTRLTVT.

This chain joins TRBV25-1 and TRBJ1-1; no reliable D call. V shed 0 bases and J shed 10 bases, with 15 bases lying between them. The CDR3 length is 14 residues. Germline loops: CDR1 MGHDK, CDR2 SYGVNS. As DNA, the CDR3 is TGTGCCAGCAGTGAATATAAGGAACGAGCCTCAGCTTTCTTT. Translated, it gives CASSEYKERASAFF.

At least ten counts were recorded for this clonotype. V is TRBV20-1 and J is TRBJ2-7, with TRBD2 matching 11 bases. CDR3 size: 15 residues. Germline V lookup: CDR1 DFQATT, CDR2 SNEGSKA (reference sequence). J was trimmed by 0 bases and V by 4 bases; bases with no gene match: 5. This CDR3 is CSATGTSGVSYEQYF. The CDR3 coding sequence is TGCAGTGCTACCGGGACTAGCGGAGTCTCCTACGAGCAGTACTTC.

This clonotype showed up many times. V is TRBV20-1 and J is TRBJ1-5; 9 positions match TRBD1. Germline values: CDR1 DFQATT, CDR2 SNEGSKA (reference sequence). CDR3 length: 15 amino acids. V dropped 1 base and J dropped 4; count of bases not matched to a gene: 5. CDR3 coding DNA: TGCAGTGCTAGAGCACCCGGGACAGGGAATCAGCCCCAGCATTTT. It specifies CSARAPGTGNQPQHF.

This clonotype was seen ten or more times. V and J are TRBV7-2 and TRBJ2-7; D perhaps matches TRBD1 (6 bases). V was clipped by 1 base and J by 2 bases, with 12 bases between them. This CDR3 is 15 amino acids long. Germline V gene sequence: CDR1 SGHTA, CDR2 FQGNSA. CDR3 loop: CASSLGRTDTYEQYF. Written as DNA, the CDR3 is TGTGCCAGCAGCTTAGGAAGGACAGACACCTACGAGCAGTACTTC.

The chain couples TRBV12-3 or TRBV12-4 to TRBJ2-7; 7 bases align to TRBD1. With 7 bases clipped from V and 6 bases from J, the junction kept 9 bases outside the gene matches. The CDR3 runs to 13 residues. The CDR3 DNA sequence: TGTGCCAGCAAACAAATTACAGGGGTCGAGCAGTACTTC. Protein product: CASKQITGVEQYF.

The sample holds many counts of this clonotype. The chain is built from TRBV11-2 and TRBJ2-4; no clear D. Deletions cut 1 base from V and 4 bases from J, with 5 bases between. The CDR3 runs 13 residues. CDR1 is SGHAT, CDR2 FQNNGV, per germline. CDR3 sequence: CASSLGPKNIQYF. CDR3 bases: TGTGCCAGCAGCTTAGGTCCGAAAAACATTCAGTACTTC.

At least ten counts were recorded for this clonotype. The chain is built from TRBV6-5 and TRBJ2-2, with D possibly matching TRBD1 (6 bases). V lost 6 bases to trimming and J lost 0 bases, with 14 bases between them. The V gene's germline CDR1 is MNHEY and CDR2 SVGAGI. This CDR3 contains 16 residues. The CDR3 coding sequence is TGTGCCAGCAGATTTCCAGGGGATGCGAACACCGGGGAGCTGTTTTTT. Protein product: CASRFPGDANTGELFF.

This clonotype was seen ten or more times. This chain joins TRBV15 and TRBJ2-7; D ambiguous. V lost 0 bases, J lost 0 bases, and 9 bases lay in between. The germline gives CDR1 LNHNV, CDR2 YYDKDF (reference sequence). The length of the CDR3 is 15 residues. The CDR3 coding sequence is TGTGCCACCAGCAGAGATCGGTCGGTCTCCTACGAGCAGTACTTC. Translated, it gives CATSRDRSVSYEQYF. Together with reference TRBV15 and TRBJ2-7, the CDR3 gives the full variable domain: DAMVIQNPRYQVTQFGKPVTLSCSQTLNHNVMYWYQQKSSQAPKLLFHYYDKDFNNEADTPDNFQSRRPNTSFCFLDIRSPGLGDTAMYLCATSRDRSVSYEQYFGPGTRLTVT.

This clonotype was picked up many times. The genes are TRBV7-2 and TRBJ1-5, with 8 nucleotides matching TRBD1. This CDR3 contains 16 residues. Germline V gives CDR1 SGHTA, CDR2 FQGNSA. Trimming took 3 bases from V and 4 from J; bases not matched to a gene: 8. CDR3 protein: CASSFQSGQVNQPQHF. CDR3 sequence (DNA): TGTGCCAGCAGCTTCCAGTCGGGACAGGTGAATCAGCCCCAGCATTTT.

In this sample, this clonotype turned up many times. The CDR3 here is CASSRRGLAGDGEQYF. CDR3 nucleotide sequence: TGTGCCAGCAGCCGCCGTGGACTAGCGGGAGACGGCGAGCAGTACTTC. This chain joins TRBV3-1 and TRBJ2-7; 13 nucleotides match TRBD2. This CDR3 is built from 16 residues. Germline values: CDR1 LGHDT, CDR2 YNNKEL (reference sequence). With V trimmed by 4 bases and J by 6 bases, 9 bases remained unmatched.

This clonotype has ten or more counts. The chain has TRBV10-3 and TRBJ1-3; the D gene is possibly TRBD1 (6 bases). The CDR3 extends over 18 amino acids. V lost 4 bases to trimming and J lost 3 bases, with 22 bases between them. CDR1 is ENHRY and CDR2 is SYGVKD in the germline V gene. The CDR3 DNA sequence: TGTGCCATCAGTGGGAGATCACAGGGAATCACCTTTGGAAACACCATATATTTT. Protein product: CAISGRSQGITFGNTIYF.

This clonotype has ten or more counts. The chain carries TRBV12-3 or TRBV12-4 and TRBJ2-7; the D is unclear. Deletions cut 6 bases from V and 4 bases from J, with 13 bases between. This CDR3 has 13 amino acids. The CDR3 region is CASRPRSRYEQYF. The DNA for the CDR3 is TGTGCCAGCAGACCCCGGTCCCGTTACGAGCAGTACTTC.

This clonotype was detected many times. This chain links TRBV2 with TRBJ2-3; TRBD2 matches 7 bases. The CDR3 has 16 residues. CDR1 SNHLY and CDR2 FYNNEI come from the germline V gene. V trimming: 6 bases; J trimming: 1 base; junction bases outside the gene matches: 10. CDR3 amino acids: CASSASGDLGTDTQYF. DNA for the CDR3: TGTGCCAGCAGCGCGAGCGGGGACTTAGGCACAGATACGCAGTATTTT.

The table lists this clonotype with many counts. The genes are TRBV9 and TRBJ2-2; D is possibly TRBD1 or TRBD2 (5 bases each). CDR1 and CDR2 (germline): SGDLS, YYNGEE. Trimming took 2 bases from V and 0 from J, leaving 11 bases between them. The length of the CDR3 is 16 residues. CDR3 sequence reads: CASSVEPGPNTGELFF. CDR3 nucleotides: TGTGCCAGCAGCGTGGAACCGGGACCGAACACCGGGGAGCTGTTTTTT.

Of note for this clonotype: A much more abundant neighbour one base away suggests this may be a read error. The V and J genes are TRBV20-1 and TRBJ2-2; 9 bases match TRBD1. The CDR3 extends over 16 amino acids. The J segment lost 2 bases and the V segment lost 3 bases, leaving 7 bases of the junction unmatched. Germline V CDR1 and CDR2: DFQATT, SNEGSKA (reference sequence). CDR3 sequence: CSASGTTGGNTGELFF. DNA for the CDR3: TGCAGTGCTAGCGGAACCACAGGGGGCAACACCGGGGAGCTGTTTTTT.